These 27 T cell receptor beta chains were all obtained from the same sample, sequenced in a study of cytomegalovirus exposure and HLA in healthy donors. TCRdb keeps only in-frame clones here, not all; method: immunoSEQ multiplex PCR. Of 160,000 or so clones listed, around 89% are singletons. The sequencing input was PBMCs. These receptors came from a man aged 18 to 29 in good health and CMV-seronegative.

J is TRBJ1-1 and V is TRBV19; tentative D call: TRBD1 (6 bases). V dropped 3 bases and J dropped 4 bases, with 12 bases sitting between them. The CDR3 totals 14 residues. Germline CDR1 is LNHDA and CDR2 is SQIVND (reference sequence). CDR3 sequence: CASSILGQITEAFF. CDR3 bases: TGTGCCAGTAGTATTCTCGGACAGATCACTGAAGCTTTCTTT.

The CDR3 protein is CASSQFREIGTDTQYF. DNA for the CDR3: TGCGCCAGCAGCCAATTCAGGGAAATCGGCACAGATACGCAGTATTTT. The genes are TRBV4-1 and TRBJ2-3, with D possibly TRBD1 on 5 matching bases. V lost 2 bases to trimming and J lost 1 base, with 13 bases between them. The CDR3 contains 16 residues. The germline V gene has CDR1 MGHRA and CDR2 YSYEKL.

This clone is a singleton in its sample. The chain has TRBV19 and TRBJ2-4; TRBD1 matches 8 bases. In germline, CDR1 is LNHDA, CDR2 SQIVND (reference sequence). The CDR3 runs to 15 residues. Germline trimming cut 3 bases from V and 9 bases from J; bases unmatched to any gene: 10. The chain's CDR3 is CASSIQGAGGSIQYF. The CDR3 DNA reads as TGTGCCAGTAGTATTCAGGGGGCAGGGGGTAGCATTCAGTACTTC.

The chain links TRBV5-4 to TRBJ2-1; 10 bases fit TRBD2. The ends lost 4 bases at V and 4 bases at J; junction bases unmatched: 8. This CDR3 comprises 16 residues. Germline V CDR1 and CDR2: SGHNT, YYREEE (reference sequence). As DNA, the CDR3 is TGTGCCAGCAGCCCCGGACTAGCGGCCGAATACAATGAGCAGTTCTTC. Its translation is CASSPGLAAEYNEQFF.

The rearrangement links TRBV6-5 to TRBJ2-3, with 10 bases fitting TRBD2. Unmatched junction bases numbered 7, after V lost 6 bases and J lost 4 bases. The CDR3 contains 15 residues. Per germline, CDR1 MNHEY and CDR2 SVGAGI. CDR3 residues: CASRLLSGRPDTQYF. The CDR3 DNA follows: TGTGCCAGCAGGCTACTTAGCGGGAGGCCAGATACGCAGTATTTT.

The V and J genes are TRBV2 and TRBJ2-2, with 11 bases matching TRBD2. Germline lookup yields CDR1 SNHLY and CDR2 FYNNEI. V dropped 8 bases and J dropped 0; count of bases not matched to a gene: 5. The CDR3 is made up of 16 amino acids. The CDR3 reads CASELGLAANTGELFF. The CDR3 DNA is TGTGCCAGCGAACTGGGACTAGCGGCGAACACCGGGGAGCTGTTTTTT.

The chain couples TRBV7-8 to TRBJ2-3; D gene unclear. The CDR3 is made up of 15 amino acids. V lost 5 bases to trimming and J lost 2 bases, with 14 bases between them. Looked up from germline, CDR1 is SGHVS and CDR2 is FQNEAQ. This CDR3 is CASSRSGPNTDTQYF. CDR3 DNA: TGTGCCAGCAGCCGCAGTGGGCCGAACACAGATACGCAGTATTTT.

This clone has just one count. The chain carries TRBV6-5 and TRBJ2-7, with 13 bases identical to TRBD2. V gave up 4 bases and J gave up 2 bases; unmatched junction bases: 2. The CDR3 length is 15 residues. CDR1 is MNHEY and CDR2 is SVGAGI in the germline V gene. For the CDR3, the DNA is TGTGCCAGCAGTTCAACTAGCGGGGGGGCCTACGAGCAGTACGTC. Amino acids: CASSSTSGGAYEQYV.

The V and J genes are TRBV29-1 and TRBJ2-1; tentative D call: TRBD2 (5 bases). The CDR3 loop spans 11 amino acids. Germline V gene data show CDR1 as SQVTM and CDR2 as ANQGSEA. Trimming removed 6 bases at V and 4 bases at J, with 7 bases between. CDR3 in amino acids: CSVGEYNEQFF. The CDR3 DNA sequence: TGCAGCGTGGGAGAGTACAATGAGCAGTTCTTC.

The gene calls are TRBV12-5 and TRBJ2-4, with 7 bases fitting TRBD2. The germline gives CDR1 LGHNT, CDR2 FRNRAP. CDR3 length: 17 amino acids. With V trimmed by 0 bases and J by 0 bases, 5 bases remained unmatched. DNA of the CDR3: TGTGCTAGTGGTTTGGTAAAGCGGGGTATAGCCAAAAACATTCAGTACTTC. Its protein is CASGLVKRGIAKNIQYF. The full variable domain, completed using reference TRBV12-5 and TRBJ2-4, is DARVTQTPRHKVTEMGQEVTMRCQPILGHNTVFWYRQTMMQGLELLAYFRNRAPLDDSGMPKDRFSAEMPDATLATLKIQPSEPRDSAVYFCASGLVKRGIAKNIQYFGAGTRLSVL.

J is TRBJ2-7 and V is TRBV10-3; 10 bases are shared with TRBD2. Per germline, CDR1 ENHRY and CDR2 SYGVKD. V trimming: 6 bases; J trimming: 2 bases; junction bases outside the gene matches: 7. This CDR3 region has 15 residues. CDR3 amino acids: CAIRGTSDGTYEQYF. The CDR3 region has the DNA TGTGCCATCAGAGGGACTAGCGATGGAACCTACGAGCAGTACTTC.

This chain joins TRBV5-1 and TRBJ1-6, with TRBD1 identical over 10 bases. The length of the CDR3 is 15 residues. Trimming at V came to 6 bases and at J to 13 bases, leaving 13 bases not matched to a gene. Germline V gives CDR1 SGHRS, CDR2 YFSETQ. CDR3 sequence (DNA): TGCGCCAGCACCCAAACGACAGGGGGCGTATCTCCCCTCCACTTT. It translates to CASTQTTGGVSPLHF.

The chain has TRBV19 and TRBJ2-3, with 11 bases fitting TRBD1. Germline CDR1 is LNHDA and CDR2 is SQIVND (reference sequence). J gave up 4 bases and V 3 bases, and 3 bases lay outside the gene matches. CDR3 length equals 15 residues. DNA for the CDR3: TGTGCCAGTAGTATTGGGACAGGGGGTTCAGATACGCAGTATTTT. This translates into CASSIGTGGSDTQYF.

The chain uses TRBV9 and TRBJ2-2; D may be TRBD1 (5 bases). CDR1 is SGDLS, CDR2 YYNGEE, per germline. The V gene lost 4 bases and the J gene lost 1 base, with 14 bases spanning the gap. The CDR3 has 16 amino acids. CDR3: CASSSPRTLNTGELFF. CDR3 in DNA: TGTGCCAGCAGCTCGCCCCGGACACTGAACACCGGGGAGCTGTTTTTT.

In DNA form, the CDR3 reads TGTGCCAGCAGTTTATCGCCGGGACAGAATACGCAGTATTTT. This codes for CASSLSPGQNTQYF. The chain is built from TRBV27 and TRBJ2-3, with 7 bases that match TRBD1. With V trimmed by 0 bases and J by 7 bases, 4 bases remained unmatched. The CDR3 loop spans 14 amino acids. Germline V lookup: CDR1 MNHEY, CDR2 SMNVEV (reference sequence).

This sequence joins TRBV19 and TRBJ1-5, with 7 positions matching TRBD1. Germline assignment: CDR1 LNHDA and CDR2 SQIVND (reference sequence). The CDR3 is made up of 14 amino acids. J lost 6 bases, V lost 7 bases, and 9 bases had no gene match. The CDR3 is CASIQTGLTQPQHF. CDR3 coding DNA: TGTGCCAGTATCCAGACAGGGTTGACTCAGCCCCAGCATTTT.

This clone occurred a few times. V gene TRBV9 combines with J gene TRBJ2-1; TRBD2 matches 8 bases. In germline, CDR1 is SGDLS, CDR2 YYNGEE. The CDR3 has 16 amino acids. V dropped 0 bases and J dropped 7; count of bases not matched to a gene: 9. The DNA of the CDR3 is TGTGCCAGCAGCGTAGACTGGGCGGGAGGTCGGAATGAGCAGTTCTTC. Translated: CASSVDWAGGRNEQFF.

The chain recombines TRBV5-1 with TRBJ2-1; 11 nucleotides agree with TRBD2. The CDR3 runs to 17 residues. Germline V CDR1 and CDR2: SGHRS, YFSETQ. The J segment lost 2 bases and the V segment lost 4 bases, leaving 8 bases of the junction unmatched. The CDR3 loop is CASSPRGSGRAYNEQFF. CDR3 nucleotides: TGCGCCAGCAGCCCCCGTGGTAGCGGGAGGGCCTACAATGAGCAGTTCTTC.

The V gene is TRBV4-1, the J gene TRBJ2-7; 15 positions agree with TRBD2. CDR1 MGHRA and CDR2 YSYEKL come from the germline V gene. The CDR3 has 17 amino acids. The junction had 7 bases not matched to a gene; V was cut back by 4 bases and J by 3 bases. CDR3 sequence: CASSPGTSGGLGYEQYV. DNA for the CDR3: TGCGCCAGCAGCCCGGGGACTAGCGGGGGGCTTGGCTACGAGCAGTACGTC.

The V gene is TRBV10-3, the J gene TRBJ2-1, with D perhaps TRBD1 (6 bases). CDR1 ENHRY and CDR2 SYGVKD come from the germline V gene. Trimming stripped 4 bases from V and 3 bases from J, with 10 bases between. This CDR3 has 14 amino acids. The CDR3 DNA reads as TGTGCCATCAGTGCGGCAGGGGTCTACAATGAGCAGTTCTTC. It encodes CAISAAGVYNEQFF.

The rearrangement links TRBV6-5 to TRBJ1-1; a possible D gene is TRBD1 (5 bases). V was cut by 0 bases and J by 5 bases, with 10 bases left in between. Germline V CDR1 and CDR2: MNHEY, SVGAGI. CDR3 length: 14 amino acids. CDR3 residues: CASSYSIRVTEAFF. CDR3 bases: TGTGCCAGCAGTTACTCGATCAGGGTAACTGAAGCTTTCTTT.

The chain has TRBV7-9 and TRBJ1-4; D is ambiguous. Germline CDR1 SEHNR, CDR2 FQNEAQ (reference sequence). Trimming removed 3 bases at V and 8 bases at J, with 4 bases between. The CDR3 covers 11 residues. CDR3: CASSFGEKLFF. DNA of the CDR3: TGTGCCAGCAGCTTCGGGGAAAAACTGTTTTTT. Full variable domain (outside the CDR3, taken from reference TRBV7-9 and TRBJ1-4): DTGVSQNPRHKITKRGQNVTFRCDPISEHNRLYWYRQTLGQGPEFLTYFQNEAQLEKSRLLSDRFSAERPKGSFSTLEIQRTEQGDSAMYLCASSFGEKLFFGSGTQLSVL.

This clone has a single count. The CDR3 DNA follows: TGTGCCAGCAACCCCCGGACAGCACATAATGAAAAACTGTTTTTT. Its translation is CASNPRTAHNEKLFF. The chain has TRBV28 and TRBJ1-4; D possibly corresponds to TRBD1 (6 bases). Germline CDR1 reads MDHEN; CDR2 reads SYDVKM. The CDR3 consists of 15 residues. V was trimmed by 7 bases and J by 4 bases, leaving 16 bases between them.

V and J are TRBV5-4 and TRBJ2-5; 7 bases are a match to TRBD2. The CDR3 is made up of 13 amino acids. In germline, CDR1 is SGHNT, CDR2 YYREEE (reference sequence). Trimming removed 5 bases from V and 5 bases from J; junction bases left unmatched: 6. CDR3 sequence (DNA): TGTGCCAGCAGGGCGGGGGAGGGGGAGACCCAGTACTTC. Its protein product is CASRAGEGETQYF.

The V call is TRBV25-1, the J call TRBJ1-5; D perhaps matches TRBD1 (5 bases). The CDR3 spans 13 residues. V lost 1 base and J 5 bases, leaving 6 bases between the germline ends. Germline CDR1 and CDR2: MGHDK and SYGVNS. The CDR3, as DNA: TGTGCCAGCAGTGAATGGGGGGATCAGCCCCAGCATTTT. Translated, it gives CASSEWGDQPQHF.

The gene calls are TRBV7-2 and TRBJ2-7; D uncertain. Germline values: CDR1 SGHTA, CDR2 FQGNSA. V dropped 2 bases and J dropped 5 bases, with 4 bases sitting between them. The CDR3 extends over 11 amino acids. For the CDR3, the DNA is TGTGCCAGCAGCTTACTTAACGAGCAGTACTTC. Protein sequence: CASSLLNEQYF.

The CDR3 bases are TGTGCCAGCAGATCCCAGGCAGAGACCCAGTACTTC. This encodes CASRSQAETQYF. This chain uses TRBV6-5 with TRBJ2-5; D gene unclear. V gave up 6 bases and J gave up 4 bases, with 9 bases separating them. Germline values: CDR1 MNHEY, CDR2 SVGAGI. The CDR3 spans 12 residues.